This T cell receptor (beta chain) comes out of a study of T cell responses to AZD1222 COVID-19 vaccine. The wider study: Samples with a second dose at about 4 or about 12 weeks were pooled together.

This CDR3 is 12 amino acids long. V was clipped by 5 bases and J by 6 bases; unmatched bases: 0. From germline, CDR1 is LNHDA and CDR2 SQIVND (reference sequence). Study-wide results and limits: Among vaccine-associated CD4 TCRs, coverage spanned spike, with dominance at 160-218 and 743-854. Per reports, nearly half of all spike-specific TCRs target regions that are unmutated in variants. Clonal diversity was possibly underestimated, and white British individuals and females predominated among donors.

This table comes from immunoSEQ multiplex PCR, and its TCRdb copy is limited to in-frame clones, with some not included. Of more than 95,000 clones listed, less than 95% are singletons. A word on this clone: The target antigen is unknown.

The clonotype comes from an adult in good health. Sequences were derived from peripheral blood, sampled on day 0 of AZD1222 vaccination. The chain couples TRBV19 to TRBJ2-1; 8 nucleotides agree with TRBD2. The DNA of the CDR3 is TGTGCCAGTAGTCGGGGGGGCAATGAGCAGTTCTTC. This translates into CASSRGGNEQFF.